Detailed here is one T cell receptor beta chain. Germline V gene data show CDR1 as SGHTA and CDR2 as FQGNSA. The CDR3 is 15 residues long. The junction had 0 bases not matched to a gene; V was cut back by 1 base and J by 3 bases. These data belong to a study of blood T cell repertoires in COVID-19. Study in general: Sites across the United States, Italy and Spain contributed samples from acute and convalescent COVID-19.

Authors' processing steps: Estimation of nucleated cell counts was performed using reference gene primer amplification. Sequencing was performed with immunoSEQ multiplex PCR; in TCRdb, only in-frame clones are kept and a portion is missing. The V and J calls and clone size were taken over from that table, and D and trimming were inferred from the DNA. This table has 300,000 to 400,000 clones, around 90% appearing once. The chain carries TRBV7-2 and TRBJ2-2; 9 bases agree with TRBD1. The sequence came from a woman aged 30 to 39 with COVID-19, enrolled during active disease. Sequenced input: peripheral blood. CDR3 sequence reads: CASSLGDRDTGELFF. The CDR3 nucleotides are TGTGCCAGCAGCTTAGGGGACAGGGACACCGGGGAGCTGTTTTTT.